Below are 6 T cell receptor beta chains sequenced from a single sample in a study of shared clonotypes between healthy human individuals. Profiled with immunoSEQ multiplex PCR; TCRdb holds only in-frame clones, not every one. The sample yields about 1,500,000 clones, approximately 97% seen once. The sample taken for sequencing was naive CD4+ T cells sorted from blood. Subset denoted: CD45RA+ positively selected. These receptors originate from a man aged 30 to 39 in good health.

The chain employs TRBV6-5 and TRBJ2-7, with TRBD2 matching over 8 bases. CDR3 length: 14 amino acids. J gave up 0 bases and V 8 bases, and 6 bases lay outside the gene matches. Germline CDR1 reads MNHEY; CDR2 reads SVGAGI. This CDR3 is CASRLSGNSYEQYF. In DNA form, the CDR3 reads TGTGCCAGCCGGCTTAGCGGGAACTCCTACGAGCAGTACTTC.

Remarks on this clone: This same CDR3 is encoded by further DNA sequences in the sample. The chain is built from TRBV5-1 and TRBJ1-2; TRBD1 matches 7 bases. The CDR3 spans 13 residues. The germline V gene encodes CDR1 SGHRS and CDR2 YFSETQ. V dropped 0 bases and J dropped 8; count of bases not matched to a gene: 4. The CDR3 reads CASSLGQGGGYTF. The CDR3 nucleotides read TGCGCCAGCAGCTTGGGACAGGGAGGAGGCTACACCTTC.

V and J are TRBV7-2 and TRBJ2-1, with 16 bases that match TRBD2. This CDR3 is built from 15 residues. V shed 5 bases, J shed 10 bases, and the junction held 5 bases outside the gene matches. From germline, CDR1 is SGHTA and CDR2 FQGNSA. The CDR3 here is CASSAGTSGREEQFF. For the CDR3, the DNA is TGTGCCAGCAGCGCTGGGACTAGCGGGAGGGAGGAGCAGTTCTTC.

In DNA form, the CDR3 reads TGTGCCATCAGTGAGGCCCGTTCTGGAAACACCATATATTTT. Translating it yields CAISEARSGNTIYF. The chain is built from TRBV10-3 and TRBJ1-3; no clear D. The CDR3 is made up of 14 amino acids. Germline V gene lookup returns CDR1 ENHRY and CDR2 SYGVKD. Between the trimmed V and J ends, which lost 2 bases and 1 base, there was a span of 6 bases.

V and J are TRBV15 and TRBJ1-2; a possible D gene is TRBD1 (5 bases). Germline V CDR1 and CDR2: LNHNV, YYDKDF (reference sequence). Trimming took off 5 bases at V and 4 bases at J, with 20 bases between the two ends. CDR3 length equals 16 residues. The CDR3 DNA sequence: TGTGCCACCAGCCGAAGGCCAGGAGGGGATCCCTATGGCTACACCTTC. Its translation is CATSRRPGGDPYGYTF. Full variable domain (outside the CDR3, taken from reference TRBV15 and TRBJ1-2): DAMVIQNPRYQVTQFGKPVTLSCSQTLNHNVMYWYQQKSSQAPKLLFHYYDKDFNNEADTPDNFQSRRPNTSFCFLDIRSPGLGDTAMYLCATSRRPGGDPYGYTFGSGTRLTVV.

The genes are TRBV28 and TRBJ1-2, with 8 bases aligning to TRBD1. V was pared by 5 bases and J by 8 bases, with 7 bases of the junction left unmatched. The CDR3 runs 13 residues. Germline assignment: CDR1 MDHEN and CDR2 SYDVKM. The chain's CDR3 is CASSAGTGGGYTF. In DNA form, the CDR3 reads TGTGCCAGCAGTGCCGGGACAGGAGGAGGCTACACCTTC.